This T cell receptor (beta chain) emerged from a study of blood T cells in healthy people across ages. Study-level background: Researchers report that template switching captured about one barcoded beta molecule per two T cells.

This clonotype was seen only a few times. Its specificity is unknown. Points from the study as a whole: A conclusive naive versus antigen-experienced comparison was prevented by the unsorted PBMCs. The study lacked donor CMV status, which possibly confounded expanded clonotype changes.

A second about 7 to 11 cycle PCR used barcoded and J-beta primers. Tags on each cDNA molecule came from a template-switch adaptor with 12 random nucleotides. TCRdb re-called the 5' RACE reads through MiXCR, storing one row per CDR3 protein. The sample consists of some 900,000 distinct CDR3 sequences, around 48% of them appearing once. CDR1 SEHNR and CDR2 FQNEAQ come from the germline V gene (reference sequence). V was cut by 2 bases and J by 0 bases, with 10 bases left in between. The length of the CDR3 is 15 residues. This sequence originates from a man aged 25-45 years in good health. The sequenced material came from blood. The chain couples TRBV7-9 to TRBJ1-2; no clear D. The CDR3: CASSLSGEANYGYTF. The CDR3, as DNA: TGTGCCAGCAGCTTATCCGGGGAAGCTAACTATGGCTACACCTTC.